Listed below are T cell receptor beta chains from one sample, sequenced in a study of cytomegalovirus exposure and HLA in healthy donors. This table comes from immunoSEQ multiplex PCR, and its TCRdb copy is limited to in-frame clones, with some not included. This sample carries about 190,000 clones, 70% to 90% of them seen once, and the ten largest clones take approximately 1.5%. Source material: PBMCs. Receptors originate from a woman under 30 in good health and CMV-seronegative. Each CDR3 is given with its conserved first and last residue. The order of the fields is J gene, clone size, D gene, V gene, CDR3 protein, CDR3 DNA. The D gene is left open where the match is weak. The size of a clone is reported for some rows only, either as once, few or many, or as a class for expanded clones.

TRBJ1-6 | NA | NA | TRBV19 | CASTFQAEGRNSPLHF | TGTGCCAGTACCTTCCAGGCAGAGGGCCGCAATTCACCCCTCCACTTT
TRBJ2-5 | NA | TRBD2 | TRBV4-2 | CASSQDRQRGGLETQYF | TGTGCCAGCAGCCAAGATCGCCAGCGGGGGGGCCTGGAGACCCAGTACTTC
TRBJ2-5 | NA | TRBD1 | TRBV6-5 | CASSYEWDRGSETQYF | TGTGCCAGCAGTTACGAGTGGGACAGGGGGTCGGAGACCCAGTACTTC
TRBJ2-3 | NA | NA | TRBV5-4 | CASSLARASTDTQYF | TGTGCCAGCAGCTTGGCTAGAGCGAGCACAGATACGCAGTATTTT
TRBJ1-1 | NA | TRBD1 | TRBV30 | CAWSIFGTGITEAFF | TGTGCCTGGAGTATATTCGGGACAGGGATCACTGAAGCTTTCTTT
TRBJ1-5 | NA | NA | TRBV6-1 | CASSAGDSNQPQHF | TGTGCCAGCAGTGCAGGGGATAGCAATCAGCCCCAGCATTTT
TRBJ1-2 | NA | NA | TRBV14 | CASSQGPGGLNYGYTF | TGTGCCAGCAGCCAAGGCCCTGGCGGCCTGAACTATGGCTACACCTTC
TRBJ2-7 | NA | TRBD1 | TRBV6-5 | CASSSPGQGYEQYF | TGTGCCAGCAGTTCTCCGGGACAGGGATACGAGCAGTACTTC
TRBJ1-5 | NA | NA | TRBV28 | CASSLPGMGPQHF | TGTGCCAGCAGTTTGCCAGGCATGGGGCCCCAGCATTTT
TRBJ2-2 | NA | NA | TRBV7-3 | CASSTSGNTGELFF | TGTGCCAGCAGCACGTCAGGGAACACCGGGGAGCTGTTTTTT
TRBJ2-1 | NA | TRBD2 | TRBV11-3 | CASSGRTSGFQDEQFF | TGTGCCAGCAGCGGGAGGACTAGCGGCTTTCAGGATGAGCAGTTCTTC
TRBJ2-2 | NA | NA | TRBV18 | CASSPITGSYNTGELFF | TGTGCCAGCTCACCAATCACAGGGTCTTACAACACCGGGGAGCTGTTTTTT
TRBJ1-2 | NA | NA | TRBV6-5 | CASSRKGASNYGYTF | TGTGCCAGCAGTCGAAAAGGGGCAAGCAACTATGGCTACACCTTC
TRBJ2-1 | once | TRBD1 | TRBV7-9 | CASSTGTGDYNEQFF | TGTGCCAGCAGCACCGGGACAGGGGACTACAATGAGCAGTTCTTC
TRBJ2-1 | NA | TRBD2 | TRBV18 | CASTPSGGLYNEQFF | TGTGCCAGTACTCCCAGCGGGGGGCTCTACAATGAGCAGTTCTTC
TRBJ2-3 | NA | TRBD1 | TRBV25-1 | CASSTTATGWPDTQYF | TGTGCCAGCAGTACAACGGCGACAGGGTGGCCAGATACGCAGTATTTT
TRBJ2-7 | NA | NA | TRBV11-3 | CASSYDYRDSYEQYF | TGTGCCAGCAGTTACGACTACCGGGACTCCTACGAGCAGTACTTC
TRBJ2-1 | NA | TRBD1 | TRBV7-8 | CASSLLDRVAPNEQFF | TGTGCCAGCAGCTTGTTGGACAGGGTGGCCCCCAATGAGCAGTTCTTC
TRBJ1-1 | NA | NA | TRBV5-1 | CASSLQGMNTEAFF | TGCGCCAGCAGCTTGCAGGGGATGAACACTGAAGCTTTCTTT
TRBJ1-5 | NA | NA | TRBV7-2 | CASSLDRTYSNQPQHF | TGTGCCAGCAGCTTAGACAGGACATATAGCAATCAGCCCCAGCATTTT
TRBJ2-4 | NA | NA | TRBV19 | CASSIVQGTGIQYF | TGTGCCAGTAGTATAGTACAGGGAACGGGCATTCAGTACTTC
TRBJ2-1 | once | TRBD2 | TRBV28 | CASSSSGVSYNEQFF | TGTGCCAGCAGTTCAAGCGGGGTGTCCTACAATGAGCAGTTCTTC
TRBJ2-3 | once | TRBD1 | TRBV5-1 | CASAWGTGESDTQYF | TGCGCCAGCGCCTGGGGGACAGGGGAGTCAGATACGCAGTATTTT
TRBJ2-1 | NA | NA | TRBV5-4 | CASRGGQSRGIYNEQFF | TGTGCCAGCAGGGGGGGACAGTCAAGGGGGATATACAATGAGCAGTTCTTC
TRBJ2-6 | few | TRBD2 | TRBV5-1 | CASSLSGGTGANVLTF | TGCGCCAGCAGCTTATCGGGGGGTACTGGGGCCAACGTCCTGACTTTC
TRBJ2-7 | NA | NA | TRBV29-1 | CSVSGGFSYEQYF | TGCAGCGTTTCTGGAGGATTCTCCTACGAGCAGTACTTC
TRBJ2-7 | NA | TRBD1 | TRBV10-1 | CASSESDRESYEQYF | TGCGCCAGCAGTGAGTCGGACAGGGAGTCCTACGAGCAGTACTTC
TRBJ2-7 | NA | NA | TRBV5-1 | CASSFIFTDEQYF | TGCGCCAGCAGCTTCATCTTTACTGACGAGCAGTACTTC
TRBJ1-1 | few | NA | TRBV2 | CASKRSTEAFF | TGTGCCAGCAAAAGGAGTACTGAAGCTTTCTTT
TRBJ2-7 | NA | NA | TRBV30 | CAWSLDGGAVFYEQYF | TGTGCCTGGAGTTTGGACGGGGGTGCGGTATTCTACGAGCAGTACTTC
TRBJ2-2 | once | TRBD2 | TRBV11-2 | CASSSLRTSSSGELFF | TGTGCCAGCAGCAGCCTCCGGACTAGCTCTTCCGGGGAGCTGTTTTTT
TRBJ1-1 | NA | NA | TRBV5-1 | CASSPIYLSTEAFF | TGCGCCAGCAGCCCCATTTACTTGTCCACTGAAGCTTTCTTT
TRBJ2-5 | NA | TRBD1 | TRBV19 | CASSIGDRGRRETQYF | TGTGCCAGTAGTATAGGAGACAGGGGGCGCCGGGAGACCCAGTACTTC
TRBJ2-7 | NA | NA | TRBV2 | CASIGRRQSYEQYF | TGTGCCAGCATCGGCCGAAGACAGTCCTACGAGCAGTACTTC
TRBJ2-7 | NA | TRBD1 | TRBV10-1 | CASSRTGGNEQYF | TGCGCCAGCAGTCGGACAGGGGGCAACGAGCAGTACTTC
TRBJ2-5 | NA | TRBD2 | TRBV4-1 | CASSQGSGTLETQYF | TGCGCCAGCAGCCAAGGCAGCGGGACGCTTGAGACCCAGTACTTC
TRBJ2-2 | NA | TRBD1 | TRBV19 | CASSLRDRGYPGELFF | TGTGCCAGTAGTCTCCGGGACAGGGGATATCCCGGGGAGCTGTTTTTT
TRBJ2-7 | NA | NA | TRBV5-1 | CASSLGTLEAEQYF | TGCGCCAGCAGCCTCGGGACATTAGAAGCCGAGCAGTACTTC
TRBJ1-2 | NA | TRBD1 | TRBV6-5 | CASSAPGQRAWGYTF | TGTGCCAGCAGTGCACCGGGACAGCGCGCGTGGGGCTACACCTTC
TRBJ2-3 | NA | NA | TRBV19 | CASSIDPEGGPEADTQYF | TGTGCCAGTAGTATAGACCCCGAGGGGGGGCCGGAAGCAGATACGCAGTATTTT
TRBJ2-7 | NA | NA | TRBV19 | CASSIGPGRGGLSYEQYF | TGTGCCAGTAGTATAGGCCCGGGGAGGGGGGGGCTCTCCTACGAGCAGTACTTC
TRBJ2-7 | NA | NA | TRBV5-4 | CASSSGSGSVYAYEQYF | TGTGCCAGCAGCTCCGGGTCTGGATCGGTTTATGCATACGAGCAGTACTTC
TRBJ1-1 | NA | NA | TRBV7-9 | CASSFSTIMNTEAFF | TGTGCCAGCAGCTTTAGCACTATCATGAACACTGAAGCTTTCTTT
TRBJ1-2 | NA | TRBD1 | TRBV28 | CASSFTGADGYTF | TGTGCCAGCAGTTTCACAGGGGCCGATGGCTACACCTTC
TRBJ1-3 | NA | TRBD1 | TRBV7-8 | CASSLMGQGAGNTIYF | TGTGCCAGCAGCTTAATGGGACAGGGGGCTGGAAACACCATATATTTT
TRBJ1-1 | NA | TRBD1 | TRBV7-8 | CASSLGQGNTEAFF | TGTGCCAGCAGCTTAGGACAGGGAAACACTGAAGCTTTCTTT
TRBJ1-3 | NA | TRBD1 | TRBV13 | CASLHWDSGNTIYF | TGTGCCAGCCTTCATTGGGACAGCGGAAACACCATATATTTT
TRBJ2-1 | NA | NA | TRBV7-9 | CASSSDSYNEQFF | TGTGCCAGCAGCTCCGACAGTTACAATGAGCAGTTCTTC
TRBJ2-1 | once | NA | TRBV5-1 | CASSLVVGGSYNEQFF | TGCGCCAGCAGCTTGGTAGTGGGGGGATCCTACAATGAGCAGTTCTTC
TRBJ1-4 | NA | NA | TRBV5-5 | CAGRGDGEKLFF | TGTGCCGGTAGGGGCGATGGTGAAAAACTGTTTTTT
TRBJ1-6 | NA | NA | TRBV25-1 | CASRETGFNSPLHF | TGTGCCAGCAGAGAAACAGGATTTAATTCACCCCTCCACTTT
TRBJ2-3 | NA | NA | TRBV7-9 | CASSLTGTTQYF | TGTGCCAGCAGCTTAACAGGGACTACGCAGTATTTT